This TCR beta chain was retrieved from a study of blood T cell repertoires in COVID-19. Study-level background: Donors in the United States, Italy and Spain gave samples during acute or convalescent COVID-19. PBMCs, B-cell-depleted T cells, or T cells provided the cDNA or gDNA that made up the material.

Germline values: CDR1 DFQATT, CDR2 SNEGSKA (reference sequence). The CDR3 is made up of 13 amino acids. V gave up 3 bases and J gave up 0 bases, with 9 bases separating them. Libraries were prepared by immunoSEQ multiplex PCR; TCRdb keeps only in-frame clonotypes and omits some of them. The table has hundreds of thousands of clones, approximately 88% seen once; the top ten hold about 1.2%. Sequencing was done on a sample of peripheral blood. This TCR was recovered from a man aged 40-55 years with acute or convalescent COVID-19. J is TRBJ2-7 and V is TRBV20-1, with D possibly being TRBD2 (6 bases). CDR3 in DNA: TGCAGTGCTAGTCGCGGGAACTCCTACGAGCAGTACTTC. This sequence encodes CSASRGNSYEQYF.